This passage covers 25 T cell receptor beta chains from one sample sequenced in a study of cytomegalovirus exposure and HLA in healthy donors. It was with 60 Vbeta and 13 Jbeta primers that the PCR ran. The protocol was immunoSEQ multiplex PCR, while the TCRdb copy is restricted to in-frame clones and leaves out a portion. The sample holds 130,000 to 150,000 clones, about 80% seen once. The sequencing input was PBMCs. All receptors come from a male donor in good health and CMV-seronegative.

This chain uses TRBV7-6 with TRBJ1-1; TRBD1 aligns across 8 bases. Germline V gives CDR1 SGHVS, CDR2 FNYEAQ. The CDR3 spans 15 residues. V trimming: 1 base; J trimming: 2 bases; junction bases outside the gene matches: 3. CDR3 sequence (DNA): TGTGCCAGCAGCTTAGGGCAGGGGGCAAACACTGAAGCTTTCTTT. It yields the protein CASSLGQGANTEAFF.

The chain carries TRBV6-1 and TRBJ1-5; TRBD1 is a possible D gene (6 bases). The germline CDR1 and CDR2 sequences are MNHNS and SASEGT. The length of the CDR3 is 14 residues. V was shortened by 4 bases and J by 3 bases, with 10 bases between the two germline ends. CDR3 loop: CASSGTASNQPQHF. CDR3 sequence (DNA): TGTGCCAGCAGTGGGACAGCTTCCAATCAGCCCCAGCATTTT.

This clone is a singleton in its sample. The CDR3 region has the DNA TGTGCCAGCAGTACAGGGGTAAGGTCCGAGCAGTACTTC. Translating gives CASSTGVRSEQYF. The rearrangement joins TRBV28 to TRBJ2-5; 7 bases align to TRBD1. The DNA end favors TRBJ2-7, so the J call may be wrong. CDR3 length: 13 amino acids. Germline V gene data show CDR1 as MDHEN and CDR2 as SYDVKM.

V usage is TRBV28 and J usage is TRBJ2-6; TRBD2 agrees at 8 bases. CDR3 length: 15 amino acids. V gave up 5 bases and J gave up 1 base; unmatched junction bases: 1. Germline assignment: CDR1 MDHEN and CDR2 SYDVKM. CDR3 loop: CASSPGGSGANVLTF. DNA of the CDR3: TGTGCCAGCAGTCCGGGGGGGTCTGGGGCCAACGTCCTGACTTTC.

The rearrangement links TRBV5-6 to TRBJ2-5, with D maybe TRBD1 (8 bases). Germline-derived CDR1 and CDR2 are SGHDT and YYEEEE. CDR3 length equals 16 residues. V was trimmed by 4 bases and J by 4 bases, leaving 20 bases between them. The CDR3 DNA is TGTGCCAGCAGCCTGGGAGGGTGGACAGGGCTAGAGACCCAGTACTTC. Protein product: CASSLGGWTGLETQYF.

This clone was seen a single time. This rearrangement joins TRBV7-9 to TRBJ1-2, with a weak D call TRBD1 (6 bases). Germline CDR1 is SEHNR and CDR2 is FQNEAQ (reference sequence). The V end lost 1 base, the J end lost 8 bases, and 17 bases lay between the germline ends. The CDR3 is 15 residues long. The CDR3 sequence: CASSLVLSGGWGYTF. CDR3 sequence (DNA): TGTGCCAGCAGCTTAGTTCTCAGCGGGGGCTGGGGCTACACCTTC. The complete variable domain, with remaining parts taken from reference TRBV7-9 and TRBJ1-2, reads DTGVSQNPRHKITKRGQNVTFRCDPISEHNRLYWYRQTLGQGPEFLTYFQNEAQLEKSRLLSDRFSAERPKGSFSTLEIQRTEQGDSAMYLCASSLVLSGGWGYTFGSGTRLTVV.

The V gene is TRBV6-1, the J gene TRBJ1-5, with 7 positions matching TRBD1. The CDR3 runs to 15 residues. V gave up 5 bases and J gave up 1 base; unmatched junction bases: 5. Germline CDR1 MNHNS, CDR2 SASEGT. Here the CDR3 reads CASSFSQGSNQPQHF. In DNA, the CDR3 is TGTGCCAGCAGTTTTTCACAGGGGAGCAATCAGCCCCAGCATTTT.

This chain uses TRBV7-3 with TRBJ2-2, with D possibly matching TRBD1 (6 bases). The CDR3 extends over 14 amino acids. CDR1 SGHTA and CDR2 FQGTGA come from the germline V gene. V was cut by 4 bases and J by 7 bases, with 13 bases left in between. CDR3 sequence (DNA): TGTGCCAGCAGCTACAGGGAGAAAAGCGGGGAGCTGTTTTTT. Translated: CASSYREKSGELFF.

This clone came up a few times. This chain joins TRBV10-3 and TRBJ1-2; 7 nucleotides agree with TRBD1. Losses at the gene ends were 2 bases for V and 2 bases for J; bases not matched to a gene: 5. Germline assignment: CDR1 ENHRY and CDR2 SYGVKD. This CDR3 is 15 amino acids long. The CDR3 nucleotides are TGTGCCATCAGTGAGCAACAGGGGTTAAACTATGGCTACACCTTC. Translated, it gives CAISEQQGLNYGYTF.

The gene calls are TRBV6-4 and TRBJ2-3; TRBD2 might be the D (6 bases). The V end was cut by 4 bases, the J end by 0 bases, with 11 bases between. Germline V lookup: CDR1 MRHNA, CDR2 SNTAGT. The CDR3 consists of 15 residues. This CDR3 is CASSVRGGSTDTQYF. DNA of the CDR3: TGTGCCAGCAGTGTTCGCGGAGGGAGCACAGATACGCAGTATTTT.

This chain joins TRBV4-1 and TRBJ2-7, with 7 bases matching TRBD1. The trim removed 1 base at V and 6 bases at J, leaving 0 bases unmatched. Per the germline V gene, CDR1 is MGHRA and CDR2 is YSYEKL. The CDR3 loop spans 12 amino acids. CDR3 nucleotides: TGCGCCAGCAGCCAAGGGGACAGCGAGCAGTACTTC. Its protein is CASSQGDSEQYF.

The chain has TRBV7-2 and TRBJ1-1; the D gene is possibly TRBD1 (5 bases). The CDR3 sequence is 13 residues long. The V end lost 1 base, the J end lost 6 bases, and 9 bases lay between the germline ends. The germline gives CDR1 SGHTA, CDR2 FQGNSA. CDR3 coding DNA: TGTGCCAGCAGCTTAGAAACAGGATCTGAAGCTTTCTTT. Protein sequence: CASSLETGSEAFF. Combining the CDR3 with reference TRBV7-2 and TRBJ1-1 gives the whole variable domain GAGVSQSPSNKVTEKGKDVELRCDPISGHTALYWYRQSLGQGLEFLIYFQGNSAPDKSGLPSDRFSAERTGGSVSTLTIQRTQQEDSAVYLCASSLETGSEAFFGQGTRLTVV.

The CDR3 DNA follows: TGTGCCAGCAGCACCGGGACAGAAGGGGAGACCCAGTACTTC. Encoded protein: CASSTGTEGETQYF. This rearrangement joins TRBV9 to TRBJ2-5; the match to TRBD1 covers 7 bases. CDR3 length: 14 residues. The V gene's germline CDR1 is SGDLS and CDR2 YYNGEE. V dropped 4 bases and J dropped 5; count of bases not matched to a gene: 8. The full variable domain, with the rest looked up from reference TRBV9 and TRBJ2-5, is DSGVTQTPKHLITATGQRVTLRCSPRSGDLSVYWYQQSLDQGLQFLIQYYNGEERAKGNILERFSAQQFPDLHSELNLSSLELGDSALYFCASSTGTEGETQYFGPGTRLLVL.

V and J are TRBV7-2 and TRBJ2-7; the D gene is possibly TRBD1 (5 bases). Deletions cut 7 bases from V and 2 bases from J, with 12 bases between. Germline-derived CDR1 and CDR2 are SGHTA and FQGNSA. CDR3 length: 13 residues. The CDR3 is CASTPQGPYEQYF. The CDR3 nucleotides are TGTGCCAGCACCCCCCAGGGCCCCTACGAGCAGTACTTC.

Concerning this clone itself: Sequence at one end of the junction differs from germline and may be a read error. V gene TRBV4-3 combines with J gene TRBJ2-7; 12 bases match TRBD2. Germline V gene sequence: CDR1 LGHNA, CDR2 YSLEER. This CDR3 contains 14 residues. CDR3 nucleotide sequence: TGCGCCAGCAGCCAAGGACTAGCGGGGGCCGCCTCTATCTTC. It codes for CASSQGLAGAASIF.

The chain recombines TRBV5-4 with TRBJ1-1; 7 bases fit TRBD1. Per germline, CDR1 SGHNT and CDR2 YYREEE (reference sequence). The junction had 8 bases not matched to a gene; V was cut back by 2 bases and J by 4 bases. The CDR3 totals 15 residues. CDR3 in DNA: TGTGCCAGCAGCTTCCAGGGGGTAAAGGTCACTGAAGCTTTCTTT. It translates to CASSFQGVKVTEAFF.

This clone has just one count. V gene TRBV7-9 combines with J gene TRBJ1-5; 7 bases are a match to TRBD1. CDR1 and CDR2 (germline): SEHNR, FQNEAQ (reference sequence). The CDR3 runs 15 residues. Unmatched junction bases numbered 8, after V lost 4 bases and J lost 5 bases. This CDR3 reads CASSSGGTAHQPQHF. The CDR3 nucleotides read TGTGCCAGCAGCTCCGGAGGGACAGCCCATCAGCCCCAGCATTTT.

The genes are TRBV7-9 and TRBJ1-4, with D hard to call. Germline values: CDR1 SEHNR, CDR2 FQNEAQ (reference sequence). V gave up 3 bases and J gave up 8 bases, with 22 bases separating them. This CDR3 is built from 17 residues. CDR3 protein: CASSFNAELPLLEKLFF. The CDR3 coding sequence is TGTGCCAGCAGCTTTAATGCGGAACTCCCTTTACTAGAAAAACTGTTTTTT.

CDR3 loop: CASSLRQNPSYEQYF. The CDR3, as DNA: TGTGCCAGCAGCTTAAGACAGAACCCCTCCTACGAGCAGTACTTC. The chain recombines TRBV13 with TRBJ2-5; maybe TRBD1 (5 bases). The J call may be in error: the DNA end matches TRBJ2-7 better. Germline V gene lookup returns CDR1 PRHDT and CDR2 FYEKMQ (reference sequence). This CDR3 contains 15 residues.

This clone has only one observation. The CDR3 DNA is TGTGCCTGCTCACCGGGGGGAACTGAAGCTTTCTTT. The encoded protein is CACSPGGTEAFF. J is TRBJ1-1 and V is TRBV7-8, with D possibly matching TRBD1 (5 bases). The CDR3 is 12 residues long. The V gene's germline CDR1 is SGHVS and CDR2 FQNEAQ. Trimming removed 11 bases from V and 5 bases from J, with 15 bases in between. Full variable domain (remainder filled in from reference TRBV7-8 and TRBJ1-1): GAGVSQSPRYKVAKRGQDVALRCDPISGHVSLFWYQQALGQGPEFLTYFQNEAQLDKSGLPSDRFFAERPEGSVSTLKIQRTQQEDSAVYLCACSPGGTEAFFGQGTRLTVV.

Only one count was recorded for this clone. This chain uses TRBV6-6 with TRBJ1-5; D possibly corresponds to TRBD1 (5 bases). Between the trimmed V and J ends, which lost 2 bases and 5 bases, there was a span of 13 bases. Germline V gene lookup returns CDR1 MNHNY and CDR2 SVGAGI (reference sequence). The CDR3 sequence is 15 residues long. The CDR3, as DNA: TGTGCCAGCAGTTACGGATGGGGGGGGGATCAGCCCCAGCATTTT. Translating gives CASSYGWGGDQPQHF.

The chain uses TRBV6-5 and TRBJ1-5; a weak D match, TRBD1 (5 bases). This CDR3 is built from 13 residues. Trimming stripped 5 bases from V and 3 bases from J, with 8 bases between. Germline V lookup: CDR1 MNHEY, CDR2 SVGAGI. This CDR3 reads CASSRQHNQPQHF. Here the CDR3 DNA reads TGTGCCAGCAGTAGACAGCACAATCAGCCCCAGCATTTT.

The chain is built from TRBV28 and TRBJ1-1; 8 bases are a match to TRBD1. CDR3 length: 18 residues. Germline V gives CDR1 MDHEN, CDR2 SYDVKM. With V trimmed by 2 bases and J by 5 bases, 16 bases remained unmatched. Here the CDR3 DNA reads TGTGCCAGCAGTTTAGAACCCCGCCGACAGGGGAGGTTGACTGAAGCTTTCTTT. Translated: CASSLEPRRQGRLTEAFF.

V usage is TRBV7-6 and J usage is TRBJ1-6; the match to TRBD1 covers 7 bases. Germline CDR1 reads SGHVS; CDR2 reads FNYEAQ. V was clipped by 4 bases and J by 7 bases; unmatched bases: 7. CDR3 size: 15 residues. CDR3 sequence (DNA): TGTGCCAGCAGCTCCTACAGGGGAAGAAATTCACCCCTCCACTTT. Its protein is CASSSYRGRNSPLHF.

The rearrangement joins TRBV7-2 to TRBJ2-1; D remains unclear. Germline V CDR1 and CDR2: SGHTA, FQGNSA. V shed 5 bases and J shed 10 bases, with 9 bases lying between them. The CDR3 is 11 amino acids. The CDR3 protein is CASSPSVEQFF. The CDR3 DNA reads TGTGCCAGCAGCCCGTCTGTCGAGCAGTTCTTC.